This T cell receptor beta chain was identified in a study of cytomegalovirus exposure and HLA in healthy donors. The PCR employed 60 Vbeta primers together with 13 Jbeta primers. Using immunoSEQ multiplex PCR, the repertoire was profiled, and TCRdb retains in-frame clones only, with some absent. This sample has around 91,000 clones, with 60% to 65% found just once. Trimming removed 5 bases from V and 3 bases from J, with 16 bases in between. CDR3 length equals 15 residues. In germline, CDR1 is LNHDA, CDR2 SQIVND (reference sequence). Notes on this clone: At the DNA level, this CDR3 is encoded by other sequences in the same sample as well.

The receptor comes from a human donor in good health. This sequence joins TRBV19 and TRBJ1-1, with a weak D call TRBD1 (5 bases). Sequenced material: PBMCs. The CDR3 DNA follows: TGTGCCAGTAGTCCAGTCCGTGGGGGGGACACTGAAGCTTTCTTT. Encoded protein: CASSPVRGGDTEAFF.